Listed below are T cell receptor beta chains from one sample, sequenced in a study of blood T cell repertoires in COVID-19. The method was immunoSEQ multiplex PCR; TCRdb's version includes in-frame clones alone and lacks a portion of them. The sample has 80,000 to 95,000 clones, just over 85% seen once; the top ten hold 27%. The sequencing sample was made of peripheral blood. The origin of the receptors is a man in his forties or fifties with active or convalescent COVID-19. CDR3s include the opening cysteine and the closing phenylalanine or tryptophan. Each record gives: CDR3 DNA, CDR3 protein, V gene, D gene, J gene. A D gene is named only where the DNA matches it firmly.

CDR3 DNA: TGTGCCACCAGTGATTTCAGGGTAGTGGACACCGGGGAGCTGTTTTTT; CDR3 protein: CATSDFRVVDTGELFF; V gene: TRBV24-1; D gene: -; J gene: TRBJ2-2
CDR3 DNA: TGTGCCAGCTCACCGCAGAGGGGGCTGACCTACGAGCAGTACTTC; CDR3 protein: CASSPQRGLTYEQYF; V gene: TRBV18; D gene: TRBD1; J gene: TRBJ2-7
CDR3 DNA: TGTGCCAGCAGCTTTCAGGGAGGGAATGAGCAGTTCTTC; CDR3 protein: CASSFQGGNEQFF; V gene: TRBV5-4; D gene: TRBD2; J gene: TRBJ2-1
CDR3 DNA: TGCGCCAGCAGCCAAGGGAGATCGGTAACTACCCTATACAATGAGCAGTTCTTC; CDR3 protein: CASSQGRSVTTLYNEQFF; V gene: TRBV4-1; D gene: -; J gene: TRBJ2-1
CDR3 DNA: TGTGCCAGTAGTATAGGTGGCGGGAGCTCTGGGGCCAACGTCCTGACTTTC; CDR3 protein: CASSIGGGSSGANVLTF; V gene: TRBV19; D gene: TRBD2; J gene: TRBJ2-6
CDR3 DNA: TGCAGCGTTGAAGATACCCAGGTCTCCTACGAGCAGTACTTC; CDR3 protein: CSVEDTQVSYEQYF; V gene: TRBV29-1; D gene: -; J gene: TRBJ2-7
CDR3 DNA: TGTGCCAGCAGCTTCAGGACATTAGCCAAAAACATTCAGTACTTC; CDR3 protein: CASSFRTLAKNIQYF; V gene: TRBV7-2; D gene: -; J gene: TRBJ2-4
CDR3 DNA: TGTGCCAGCAGCCCTGGGACTAGCGGGAGTGCCTCCTACGAGCAGTACTTC; CDR3 protein: CASSPGTSGSASYEQYF; V gene: TRBV7-9; D gene: TRBD2; J gene: TRBJ2-7
CDR3 DNA: TGCGCCAGCAGCTTACAGTTTGCAACTAATGAAAAACTGTTTTTT; CDR3 protein: CASSLQFATNEKLFF; V gene: TRBV5-1; D gene: -; J gene: TRBJ1-4
CDR3 DNA: TGTGCCAGCAGCCGGGACACCCGTAGTGAGCAGTTCTTC; CDR3 protein: CASSRDTRSEQFF; V gene: TRBV5-4; D gene: -; J gene: TRBJ2-1